What follows are 30 T cell receptor beta chains derived from one specimen sequenced in a study of technical replicates of blood from a handful of donors. Profiling relied on immunoSEQ multiplex PCR, and the TCRdb table lists in-frame clones only, not all of them. The table shows roughly 56,000 clones, with about 95% occurring only once. What was sequenced was PBMCs. The receptors originated from a human donor in good health. Some clones in this sample may be carry-over from other donors' samples.

This clone was found once. V gene TRBV15 combines with J gene TRBJ1-2; D not certain. The CDR3 extends over 13 amino acids. V was clipped by 4 bases and J by 1 base, with 7 bases between them. CDR1 and CDR2 (germline): LNHNV, YYDKDF (reference sequence). The CDR3 bases are TGTGCCACCAGCAACGAGTATAACTATGGCTACACCTTC. Translating gives CATSNEYNYGYTF.

J is TRBJ1-2 and V is TRBV2, with 9 bases that match TRBD1. The CDR3 is 15 residues long. Germline V gene data show CDR1 as SNHLY and CDR2 as FYNNEI. Trimming took 5 bases from V and 1 from J; bases not matched to a gene: 5. The CDR3 DNA is TGTGCCAGCAGTCGTGAGACAGGGGGTAACTATGGCTACACCTTC. It codes for CASSRETGGNYGYTF. Full variable domain (remainder filled in from reference TRBV2 and TRBJ1-2): EPEVTQTPSHQVTQMGQEVILRCVPISNHLYFYWYRQILGQKVEFLVSFYNNEISEKSEIFDDQFSVERPDGSNFTLKIRSTKLEDSAMYFCASSRETGGNYGYTFGSGTRLTVV.

The chain uses TRBV7-8 and TRBJ2-3, with D unclear. V shed 1 base and J shed 9 bases, with 8 bases lying between them. Germline V gene sequence: CDR1 SGHVS, CDR2 FQNEAQ. CDR3 size: 12 residues. CDR3 sequence reads: CASSLEPQTQYF. The CDR3 nucleotides are TGTGCCAGCAGCTTAGAGCCTCAAACGCAGTATTTT.

The rearrangement joins TRBV25-1 to TRBJ2-7; a weak D match, TRBD2 (5 bases). This CDR3 is 15 amino acids long. The ends were cut back, 4 bases at V and 6 bases at J, with 19 bases in the middle. Germline assignment: CDR1 MGHDK and CDR2 SYGVNS. CDR3 amino acids: CASSAGGLTLREQYF. CDR3 in DNA: TGTGCCAGCAGTGCTGGTGGACTGACCCTTCGCGAGCAGTACTTC.

The CDR3 here is CASSSSYEQYF. Here the CDR3 DNA reads TGTGCCAGCAGTTCGTCCTACGAGCAGTACTTC. The rearrangement joins TRBV27 to TRBJ2-7; no clear D. Trimming stripped 4 bases from V and 1 base from J, with 2 bases between. Germline V gives CDR1 MNHEY, CDR2 SMNVEV (reference sequence). CDR3 length equals 11 residues.

V usage is TRBV6-4 and J usage is TRBJ1-2; 8 nucleotides line up with TRBD1. CDR1 is MRHNA and CDR2 is SNTAGT in the germline V gene. With 6 bases clipped from V and 8 bases from J, the junction kept 5 bases outside the gene matches. CDR3 length equals 12 residues. In DNA, the CDR3 is TGTGCCAGCAGCGACAGGGGAATAGGCTACACCTTC. This encodes CASSDRGIGYTF.

The chain is built from TRBV6-6 and TRBJ2-7, with a possible D match to TRBD2 (5 bases). The length of the CDR3 is 12 residues. The V end was cut by 7 bases, the J end by 3 bases, with 10 bases between. CDR1 is MNHNY, CDR2 SVGAGI, per germline (reference sequence). The CDR3 protein is CASKKRDYEQYF. The CDR3 nucleotides are TGTGCCAGCAAGAAACGGGACTACGAGCAGTACTTC.

V usage is TRBV7-9 and J usage is TRBJ1-2; D not resolved. The V gene's germline CDR1 is SEHNR and CDR2 FQNEAQ (reference sequence). Trimming shortened V by 0 bases and J by 1 base, and 6 bases separated the two germline ends. The CDR3 contains 14 residues. CDR3 region: CASSLARVNYGYTF. The DNA of the CDR3 is TGTGCCAGCAGCTTAGCGCGAGTTAACTATGGCTACACCTTC.

The chain uses TRBV5-5 and TRBJ2-1; 10 bases align to TRBD2. The germline V gene encodes CDR1 SGHKS and CDR2 YYEKEE (reference sequence). The CDR3 runs to 15 residues. V shed 4 bases, J shed 5 bases, and the junction held 6 bases outside the gene matches. CDR3 in amino acids: CASSQIAGGHNEQFF. The DNA for the CDR3 is TGTGCCAGCAGCCAAATAGCGGGGGGTCACAATGAGCAGTTCTTC.

CDR3 DNA sequence: TGTGCCAGCAGCCCAAGGTTAGCGGGGTCCGCCCAGTACTTC. This encodes CASSPRLAGSAQYF. The J gene is TRBJ2-5, the V gene TRBV4-2, with TRBD2 identical over 8 bases. V lost 4 bases and J lost 9; bases outside the gene matches: 10. Germline CDR1 and CDR2: LGHNA and YNFKEQ. The CDR3 length is 14 residues.

The genes are TRBV9 and TRBJ1-2; possible D gene TRBD1, 5 bases. Trimming pared 4 bases from V and 11 bases from J, leaving 18 bases between. Germline V lookup: CDR1 SGDLS, CDR2 YYNGEE. The CDR3 length is 13 residues. The CDR3 DNA is TGTGCCAGCAGCAAGCCCTCCTCAGGGCTTTACACCTTC. It yields the protein CASSKPSSGLYTF.

The chain recombines TRBV18 with TRBJ2-1; 8 bases line up with TRBD2. Trimming took 2 bases from V and 8 from J; bases not matched to a gene: 8. This CDR3 is built from 15 residues. Germline values: CDR1 KGHSH, CDR2 LQKENI. The CDR3 nucleotides read TGTGCCAGCTCACCAGGGACTAGTGGGGTCGATGAGCAGTTCTTC. It encodes CASSPGTSGVDEQFF.

The chain links TRBV5-4 to TRBJ2-7, with TRBD2 identical over 9 bases. With V trimmed by 0 bases and J by 6 bases, 4 bases remained unmatched. The CDR3 loop spans 14 amino acids. Germline V gives CDR1 SGHNT, CDR2 YYREEE (reference sequence). CDR3 region: CASSLVSGSFEQYF. CDR3 sequence (DNA): TGTGCCAGCAGCTTGGTTAGCGGGAGTTTCGAGCAGTACTTC.

In its sample, this clone is medium-sized. The J gene is TRBJ2-1, the V gene TRBV30; perhaps TRBD1 as D (5 bases). In germline, CDR1 is GTSNPN, CDR2 SVGIG (reference sequence). The CDR3 is 12 residues long. The ends were cut back, 1 base at V and 5 bases at J, with 6 bases in the middle. Written as DNA, the CDR3 is TGTGCCTGGAGTGGACAGCACAATGAGCAGTTCTTC. Protein product: CAWSGQHNEQFF.

The V call is TRBV4-3, the J call TRBJ2-7, with a possible D match to TRBD2 (5 bases). Germline V gene data show CDR1 as LGHNA and CDR2 as YSLEER. Trimming shortened V by 0 bases and J by 2 bases, and 11 bases separated the two germline ends. The CDR3 spans 15 residues. The CDR3 loop is CASSQEARGPYEQYF. CDR3 bases: TGCGCCAGCAGCCAAGAAGCACGGGGTCCCTACGAGCAGTACTTC.

The rearrangement links TRBV27 to TRBJ2-5, with 9 bases aligning to TRBD2. Trimming took 2 bases from V and 5 from J; bases not matched to a gene: 6. This CDR3 comprises 15 residues. Germline assignment: CDR1 MNHEY and CDR2 SMNVEV (reference sequence). CDR3 in amino acids: CASSLGLAGYETQYF. The CDR3 nucleotides read TGTGCCAGCAGTTTAGGTCTAGCGGGGTATGAGACCCAGTACTTC.

The chain recombines TRBV4-3 with TRBJ2-7; D is unresolved. This CDR3 region has 15 residues. The germline V and J ends were trimmed by 1 base and 1 base, with 11 bases remaining between them. Germline loops: CDR1 LGHNA, CDR2 YSLEER. CDR3 nucleotide sequence: TGCGCCAGCAGCCAAGTGCAGGCGAGTTCCTACGAGCAGTACTTC. Its translation: CASSQVQASSYEQYF.

The chain employs TRBV5-4 and TRBJ2-7; 11 nucleotides align to TRBD1. With V trimmed by 4 bases and J by 3 bases, 3 bases remained unmatched. The CDR3 is 14 residues long. The V gene's germline CDR1 is SGHNT and CDR2 YYREEE (reference sequence). CDR3 DNA sequence: TGTGCCAGCAGCCCGGGACAGGGGGGCTACGAGCAGTACTTC. Residues: CASSPGQGGYEQYF.

V gene TRBV29-1 combines with J gene TRBJ2-1, with 9 bases matching TRBD2. V gave up 3 bases and J gave up 7 bases; unmatched junction bases: 7. The CDR3 is 14 amino acids. CDR1 is SQVTM, CDR2 ANQGSEA, per germline. As DNA, the CDR3 is TGCAGCGTTGATTTTGGACTAGCGATTAATGAGCAGTTCTTC. Translating it yields CSVDFGLAINEQFF.

The genes are TRBV18 and TRBJ2-1; perhaps TRBD1 as D (5 bases). CDR1 and CDR2 (germline): KGHSH, LQKENI. The V and J ends lost 4 bases and 1 base respectively, with 11 bases between them. The CDR3 runs to 15 residues. CDR3 nucleotides: TGTGCCAGCTCACGATTAGCAGGGTCCTACAATGAGCAGTTCTTC. This encodes CASSRLAGSYNEQFF.

The CDR3 DNA is TGTGCCAGCAGCCCAACCGGGACAGGGAATTCACCCCTCCACTTT. It encodes CASSPTGTGNSPLHF. The chain combines TRBV7-9 with TRBJ1-6; TRBD1 aligns across 9 bases. Germline CDR1 and CDR2: SEHNR and FQNEAQ (reference sequence). V gave up 5 bases and J gave up 7 bases; unmatched junction bases: 6. This CDR3 region has 15 residues.

J is TRBJ2-1 and V is TRBV4-2; 12 positions match TRBD2. The V segment lost 4 bases and the J segment 5 bases; nucleotides outside the gene matches: 3. The CDR3 has 15 amino acids. Germline V gives CDR1 LGHNA, CDR2 YNFKEQ. The CDR3: CASSLPSGGDNEQFF. The CDR3 DNA reads TGTGCCAGCAGCCTCCCTAGCGGGGGGGACAATGAGCAGTTCTTC.

In its sample, this clone was seen once. DNA for the CDR3: TGTGCCATCAGTGAGTCCCAGCGAGACAATGAGCAGTTCTTC. Protein: CAISESQRDNEQFF. The rearrangement uses TRBV10-3 and TRBJ2-1, with no clear D. V was cut by 0 bases and J by 5 bases, with 8 bases left in between. This CDR3 has 14 amino acids. In germline, CDR1 is ENHRY, CDR2 SYGVKD.

This clone was seen just once. The chain recombines TRBV25-1 with TRBJ2-6; D uncertain. The CDR3 covers 15 residues. The germline gives CDR1 MGHDK, CDR2 SYGVNS. Between the trimmed V and J ends, which lost 7 bases and 0 bases, there was a span of 10 bases. CDR3 protein: CASTSGSSGANVLTF. As DNA, the CDR3 is TGTGCCAGCACTAGTGGAAGCTCTGGGGCCAACGTCCTGACTTTC.

V usage is TRBV5-4 and J usage is TRBJ2-2; 8 bases are shared with TRBD1. This CDR3 has 16 residues. Germline trimming cut 0 bases from V and 1 base from J; bases unmatched to any gene: 2. CDR1 SGHNT and CDR2 YYREEE come from the germline V gene (reference sequence). Here the CDR3 reads CASSLDGQGNTGELFF. The CDR3 nucleotides are TGTGCCAGCAGCTTGGATGGACAGGGGAACACCGGGGAGCTGTTTTTT.

The V gene is TRBV5-5, the J gene TRBJ1-1; 12 bases fit TRBD1. The CDR3 is made up of 16 amino acids. The germline V gene has CDR1 SGHKS and CDR2 YYEKEE (reference sequence). V was clipped by 1 base and J by 4 bases; unmatched bases: 5. The CDR3 DNA reads as TGTGCCAGCAGCTTGTCCGGGACAGGGGGCGTCACTGAAGCTTTCTTT. This sequence encodes CASSLSGTGGVTEAFF.

The genes are TRBV2 and TRBJ2-1; 9 bases map to TRBD2. This CDR3 is built from 17 residues. Germline V gene lookup returns CDR1 SNHLY and CDR2 FYNNEI. V shed 6 bases, J shed 3 bases, and the junction held 12 bases outside the gene matches. The CDR3 coding sequence is TGTGCCAGCAGGGGGACTAGCCGTTCCGCCCTCTACAATGAGCAGTTCTTC. It specifies CASRGTSRSALYNEQFF.

V usage is TRBV28 and J usage is TRBJ1-1; 9 nucleotides agree with TRBD1. Trimming cost V 4 bases and J 4 bases; bases outside gene matches: 10. This CDR3 contains 16 residues. Germline V gene sequence: CDR1 MDHEN, CDR2 SYDVKM. Written as DNA, the CDR3 is TGTGCCAGCAGTTCCCGGCTCGGGACAGGGACCACTGAAGCTTTCTTT. Its translation: CASSSRLGTGTTEAFF.

This rearrangement joins TRBV25-1 to TRBJ2-5, with 12 positions matching TRBD2. CDR1 and CDR2 from the germline V gene are MGHDK and SYGVNS. This CDR3 contains 17 residues. The V gene end was trimmed by 2 bases and the J gene end by 4 bases; junction bases not matched to a gene: 8. In DNA, the CDR3 is TGTGCCAGCAGTGAACCCTCTAGCGGGAGGGCCGCAGAGACCCAGTACTTC. Residues: CASSEPSSGRAAETQYF.

On this clone itself: The sample holds other DNA sequences that translate to the same CDR3. The V and J genes are TRBV18 and TRBJ1-1, with a tentative D call TRBD1 (5 bases). The CDR3 loop spans 13 amino acids. Germline V gene lookup returns CDR1 KGHSH and CDR2 LQKENI. Deletions cut 3 bases from V and 3 bases from J, with 8 bases between. This chain's CDR3 is CASSPRGDTEAFF. The CDR3 DNA sequence: TGTGCCAGCTCACCGCGGGGCGACACTGAAGCTTTCTTT.